This T cell receptor beta chain was captured in a study of cytomegalovirus exposure and HLA in healthy donors. Whole-study results and caveats: In vitro testing confirmed a few CMV-associated chains as specific for CMV antigens. Diagnosis of cytomegalovirus status made by the classifier reportedly showed high specificity and sensitivity. Rare sequences made up most TCRs, while some public TCRs were found in many donors. Researchers counted roughly 150 TCR beta chains as cytomegalovirus-associated.

With regard to this clone: Its antigen is not identified.

Germline V gene lookup returns CDR1 GTSNPN and CDR2 SVGIG (reference sequence). The CDR3 length is 17 residues. V shed 2 bases and J 7 bases; nucleotides not matched to a gene: 15. The method was immunoSEQ multiplex PCR; TCRdb's version includes in-frame clones alone and lacks a portion of them. This table holds 130,000 to 150,000 clones, approximately 90% found once. The sample comprised PBMCs. This receptor was identified in a woman aged 30 to 39 in good health and CMV-seropositive. This chain uses TRBV30 with TRBJ1-5, with 9 bases identical to TRBD1. The CDR3 protein is CAWSRRQGVPPRQPQHF. The DNA for the CDR3 is TGTGCCTGGAGTAGGAGACAGGGGGTTCCTCCCCGGCAGCCCCAGCATTTT.